This record looks at one T cell receptor beta chain sequence and its context. Full-length variable regions came from constant-region reverse primers plus semi-nested Nested Universal Primer A PCR. TCRdb called the 5' RACE reads again in MiXCR, with one record for every CDR3 protein. The data show over 9,000 distinct CDR3 sequences, 60% seen once. Germline CDR1 is SGHRS and CDR2 is YFSETQ. The CDR3 totals 15 residues. The ends were cut back, 0 bases at V and 2 bases at J, with 9 bases in the middle. J is TRBJ2-1 and V is TRBV5-1, with D maybe TRBD1 (6 bases). Sequenced sample: tumor-infiltrating memory CD4+ T cells sorted from the breast tumor. The sample's subset: memory CD4+ T cells, CD4+CD45RO+CD25-. The origin of this receptor is a female donor with breast cancer. The CDR3 here is CASSLAGETYNEQFF. The CDR3, as DNA: TGCGCCAGCAGCTTGGCAGGGGAGACCTACAATGAGCAGTTCTTC.